The 5 T cell receptor beta chains presented below share a single source sample, sequenced in a study of T cell responses to AZD1222 COVID-19 vaccine. TCRdb keeps only in-frame clones here, not all; method: immunoSEQ multiplex PCR. Of over 130,000 clones listed, approximately 87% are singletons. Sample: peripheral blood, taken 28 days after the second AZD1222 dose. These receptor sequences come from an adult who received the AZD1222 COVID-19 vaccine.

The chain employs TRBV5-4 and TRBJ2-5; a possible D gene is TRBD2 (5 bases). This CDR3 contains 15 residues. Germline assignment: CDR1 SGHNT and CDR2 YYREEE (reference sequence). With 2 bases removed from V and 0 bases from J, the gap between germline ends came to 11 bases. The CDR3 is CASSLEGTHQETQYF. The DNA for the CDR3 is TGTGCCAGCAGCTTAGAGGGTACCCACCAAGAGACCCAGTACTTC.

V usage is TRBV29-1 and J usage is TRBJ1-3; D is perhaps TRBD1 (5 bases). The V end lost 3 bases, the J end lost 0 bases, and 9 bases lay between the germline ends. This CDR3 is built from 14 residues. Germline-derived CDR1 and CDR2 are SQVTM and ANQGSEA. Written as DNA, the CDR3 is TGCAGCGTTGACGGAACAGGCTCTGGAAACACCATATATTTT. Its translation is CSVDGTGSGNTIYF.

This chain connects TRBV6-5 to TRBJ2-1; 7 bases align to TRBD2. In germline, CDR1 is MNHEY, CDR2 SVGAGI. This CDR3 has 13 residues. V trimming: 4 bases; J trimming: 6 bases; junction bases outside the gene matches: 3. The CDR3 spells CASSFASGNEQFF. Here the CDR3 DNA reads TGTGCCAGCAGTTTCGCTAGCGGCAATGAGCAGTTCTTC.

V gene TRBV19 combines with J gene TRBJ2-2; 10 bases match TRBD1. Losses at the gene ends were 9 bases for V and 1 base for J; bases not matched to a gene: 5. Germline V CDR1 and CDR2: LNHDA, SQIVND (reference sequence). CDR3 length: 15 residues. The CDR3 loop is CASRDRGRNTGELFF. The CDR3 coding sequence is TGTGCCAGCCGGGACAGGGGTCGGAACACCGGGGAGCTGTTTTTT.

The CDR3 region has the DNA TGTGCCAGCAGGTCCCCAGGAGTCGACAAACCCTACGAGCAGTACGTC. Translated, it gives CASRSPGVDKPYEQYV. The gene calls are TRBV28 and TRBJ2-7; D remains unclear. Deletions cut 6 bases from V and 2 bases from J, with 20 bases between. Germline V gives CDR1 MDHEN, CDR2 SYDVKM. The CDR3 sequence is 16 residues long.